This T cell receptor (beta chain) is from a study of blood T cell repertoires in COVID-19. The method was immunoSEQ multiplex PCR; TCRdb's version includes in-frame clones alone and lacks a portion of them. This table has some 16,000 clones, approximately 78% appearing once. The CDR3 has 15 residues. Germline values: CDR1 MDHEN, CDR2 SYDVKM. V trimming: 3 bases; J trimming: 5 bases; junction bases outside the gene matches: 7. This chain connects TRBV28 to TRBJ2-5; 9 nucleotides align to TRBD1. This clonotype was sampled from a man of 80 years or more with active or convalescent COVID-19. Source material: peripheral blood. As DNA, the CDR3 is TGTGCCAGCAGTTTCGGAACAGGGGGCGTTGAGACCCAGTACTTC. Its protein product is CASSFGTGGVETQYF.